The clone carrying this T cell receptor beta chain was seen a single time. Per the study methods: Amplification with reference gene primers provided the estimates of nucleated cell counts. Repertoires were generated with immunoSEQ multiplex PCR, while TCRdb's copy carries only in-frame clones and drops some. The V and J calls and clone size come from that table; D and trimming were worked out from the DNA. The sample has under 350,000 clones, 86% seen once. The CDR3 covers 16 residues. Unmatched junction bases numbered 7, after V lost 4 bases and J lost 5 bases. Germline loops: CDR1 LGHNA, CDR2 YNFKEQ. This study enrolled people aged 18 to 89 from about two dozen US geographic areas. The data were obtained in a study of blood T cell repertoires in COVID-19. Study-wide context: COVID-19 samples from acute and convalescent phases originated in the United States, Italy and Spain.

Sequences were obtained from PBMCs or T cells enriched from blood (not recorded which). The receptor was derived from a woman between 40 and 50 years old with acute COVID-19. The V and J genes are TRBV4-2 and TRBJ2-3; 12 bases map to TRBD2. The CDR3 here is CASSLLGTSGLDTQYF. The CDR3 coding sequence is TGTGCCAGCAGCCTTCTCGGGACTAGCGGGTTAGATACGCAGTATTTT.